This TCR beta chain was sequenced in a study of neurological immune-mediated disorders. Whole-study context: The roughly 34 multiple sclerosis patients comprised roughly 31 relapsing-remitting and 3 secondary progressive cases.

Study conclusions and caveats: The greatest TCR clonal expansion appeared in HTLV-1-associated myelopathy and the smallest, falling below healthy controls, in multiple sclerosis.

This CDR3 has 13 residues. V shed 2 bases and J shed 8 bases, with 12 bases lying between them. Germline assignment: CDR1 MNHEY and CDR2 SVGAGI. The cDNA came from 5'RACE with 10-nucleotide random UMIs. A single record per CDR3 protein comes from TCRdb applying MiXCR to the 5' RACE reads. Of 25,000 to 35,000 distinct CDR3 sequences in the sample, less than 1.6% are singletons; the top ten hold about 10%. This clonotype appeared many times. What it binds is unknown. The sample was PBMCs. The V gene is TRBV6-5, the J gene TRBJ1-2; D is uncertain. The sequence was collected from a woman in her twenties or thirties with multiple sclerosis. The CDR3 region has the DNA TGTGCCAGCAGTTACGCAGGAACGGGAGGCTACACCTTC. Translating it yields CASSYAGTGGYTF.